This T cell receptor beta chain was recovered during a study of TIL therapy for anti-PD-1-resistant metastatic lung cancer. Study at large: Tumors were harvested before any PD-1/PD-L1 blockade. Median patient age was about 55, ranging 38-75 years.

The CDR3 runs 17 residues. The V gene's germline CDR1 is LGHNA and CDR2 YSLEER. Trimming took 2 bases from V and 1 from J, leaving 17 bases between them. Sequencing used immunoSEQ v3. The method was immunoSEQ multiplex PCR; TCRdb's version includes in-frame clones alone and lacks a portion of them. In the table there are tens of thousands of clones, around three quarters of which are singletons. Time point denoted: pre-treatment sample, taken before nivolumab and TIL therapy. Enrollment ran from October 2017 to early 2020. The starting material was blood, obtained at baseline. V is TRBV4-3 and J is TRBJ1-1, with a weak D call TRBD1 (5 bases). The receptor comes from a woman between 30 and 85 years old with non-small cell lung cancer. CDR3 loop: CASSQRAWVGENTEAFF. The DNA of the CDR3 is TGCGCCAGCAGCCAAAGAGCGTGGGTGGGGGAGAACACTGAAGCTTTCTTT.